What follows are 21 T cell receptor beta chains derived from one specimen sequenced in a study of regulatory T cells in long-lasting Graves disease. Investigators prepared the TCR beta libraries by applying iRepertoire HTBI primers and Arm-PCR of CDR3 regions. MiXCR, run by TCRdb on the multiplex PCR reads, gives a single entry per CDR3 protein. This sample has about 530,000 distinct CDR3 sequences; approximately 16% occur once, and the top ten carry approximately 25%. As to time point: newly diagnosed GD, antithyroid drugs for less than 3 months. Extracted PBMC RNA gave rise to the TCR library. These data were also filed under a second study, of T cells in Graves' hyperthyroidism and ophthalmopathy.

Material: peripheral blood mononuclear cells (PBMCs), obtained at new diagnosis, from a patient treated with antithyroid drugs. The receptors shown here come from a woman aged 35-65 years with Graves disease.

The genes are TRBV9 and TRBJ1-3; a possible D gene is TRBD1 (5 bases). The CDR3 spans 15 residues. Germline V lookup: CDR1 SGDLS, CDR2 YYNGEE. Trimming pared 4 bases from V and 3 bases from J, leaving 14 bases between. The CDR3: CASSTEGDSGNTIYF. For the CDR3, the DNA is TGTGCCAGCAGCACGGAGGGAGACAGTGGAAACACCATATATTTT.

The sample holds many counts of this clonotype. The J gene is TRBJ1-1, the V gene TRBV28; D is undetermined. The V end was cut by 5 bases, the J end by 3 bases, with 7 bases between. The CDR3 covers 12 residues. CDR1 and CDR2 from the germline V gene are MDHEN and SYDVKM. CDR3 DNA sequence: TGTGCCAGCAGTCCTAGGTACACTGAAGCTTTCTTT. Translation: CASSPRYTEAFF.

This clonotype was recorded many times. The rearrangement links TRBV12-3 or TRBV12-4 to TRBJ1-5; 8 bases are shared with TRBD1. J was trimmed by 0 bases and V by 3 bases; bases with no gene match: 7. The CDR3 extends over 17 amino acids. The CDR3 sequence is CASSFWAGTGSNQPQHF. For the CDR3, the DNA is TGTGCCAGCAGTTTCTGGGCTGGGACAGGTAGCAATCAGCCCCAGCATTTT.

The rearrangement joins TRBV3-1 to TRBJ2-3; TRBD2 is a possible D gene (7 bases). Germline lookup yields CDR1 LGHDT and CDR2 YNNKEL (reference sequence). V shed 0 bases and J shed 2 bases, with 15 bases lying between them. The CDR3 has 17 amino acids. The CDR3 protein is CASSQDKGGWSTDTQYF. In nucleotides, the CDR3 is TGTGCCAGCAGCCAAGATAAGGGGGGGTGGTCCACAGATACGCAGTATTTT.

This clonotype was observed a few times. The chain recombines TRBV7-2 with TRBJ1-5, with D maybe TRBD1 (5 bases). This CDR3 is 14 amino acids long. V gave up 2 bases and J gave up 11 bases, with 16 bases separating them. The germline CDR1 and CDR2 sequences are SGHTA and FQGNSA. CDR3 region: CASSLFPGQEAQHF. CDR3 nucleotide sequence: TGTGCCAGCAGCTTATTTCCCGGACAAGAGGCCCAGCATTTT.

This clonotype was found many times. The rearrangement links TRBV27 to TRBJ1-2, with D possibly matching TRBD1 (5 bases). V lost 6 bases and J lost 3, with 11 bases in between. Germline CDR1 and CDR2: MNHEY and SMNVEV (reference sequence). The CDR3 length is 13 residues. The CDR3 loop is CASRQVYDYGYTF. The CDR3 DNA reads TGTGCCAGCAGACAGGTTTACGACTATGGCTACACCTTC.

This clonotype occurred a few times. A clone one base away is much larger, so this may be a read error. As DNA, the CDR3 is TGTGCCAGCAGCTTAGTGGGGCCCACACCCTACAATGAGCAGCTCTTC. Translated, it gives CASSLVGPTPYNEQLF. V is TRBV11-2 and J is TRBJ2-1; possible D gene TRBD1, 5 bases. Germline V gene sequence: CDR1 SGHAT, CDR2 FQNNGV. The CDR3 sequence is 16 residues long.

This clonotype came up many times. This chain connects TRBV28 to TRBJ1-1; D gene ambiguous. The CDR3 has 14 amino acids. The V end lost 4 bases, the J end lost 3 bases, and 12 bases lay between the germline ends. CDR1 is MDHEN and CDR2 is SYDVKM in the germline V gene. This CDR3 reads CASSYGRLDTEAFF. For the CDR3, the DNA is TGTGCCAGCAGTTACGGGCGATTGGACACTGAAGCTTTCTTT.

This clonotype appeared many times. This chain connects TRBV3-1 to TRBJ2-5; the D gene is possibly TRBD1 (5 bases). Trimming left V 4 bases short and J 5 bases short, with 14 bases between. Per the germline V gene, CDR1 is LGHDT and CDR2 is YNNKEL (reference sequence). The CDR3 is 14 amino acids. The CDR3 sequence is CASSLRVHGETQYF. CDR3 coding DNA: TGTGCCAGCAGCCTCAGGGTTCATGGGGAGACCCAGTACTTC.

The chain has TRBV5-1 and TRBJ1-4, with a tentative D call TRBD1 (5 bases). The V gene lost 4 bases and the J gene lost 6 bases, with 16 bases spanning the gap. Germline assignment: CDR1 SGHRS and CDR2 YFSETQ. The length of the CDR3 is 15 residues. CDR3 sequence reads: CASSLWGREDEKLFF. The CDR3 DNA reads as TGCGCCAGCAGCCTTTGGGGCAGGGAAGATGAAAAACTGTTTTTT.

This clonotype has at least ten counts. The chain combines TRBV20-1 with TRBJ2-7; D possibly matches TRBD1 or TRBD2 (5 bases each). Germline V gene lookup returns CDR1 DFQATT and CDR2 SNEGSKA (reference sequence). With 6 bases removed from V and 1 base from J, the gap between germline ends came to 13 bases. This CDR3 is built from 13 residues. DNA for the CDR3: TGCAGTGCCATAAGAGGGGTGTCCTACGAGCAGTACTTC. Amino acid sequence: CSAIRGVSYEQYF.

This clonotype was seen ten or more times. V usage is TRBV6-2 or TRBV6-3 and J usage is TRBJ2-3; 10 nucleotides align to TRBD2. This CDR3 has 16 amino acids. V was clipped by 4 bases and J by 2 bases; unmatched bases: 6. Looked up from germline, CDR1 is MNHEY and CDR2 is SVGEGT. The CDR3 here is CASSWPLAGATDTQYF. Here the CDR3 DNA reads TGTGCCAGCAGTTGGCCTCTAGCGGGGGCCACAGATACGCAGTATTTT.

This clonotype was picked up many times. J is TRBJ1-6 and V is TRBV6-5; D possibly corresponds to TRBD1 (5 bases). This CDR3 is 17 amino acids long. Germline V CDR1 and CDR2: MNHEY, SVGAGI. Trimming took off 4 bases at V and 9 bases at J, with 22 bases between the two ends. CDR3 sequence reads: CASSLSSPGIDGSPLHF. The CDR3, as DNA: TGTGCCAGCAGTTTATCCTCACCAGGGATTGACGGTTCACCCCTCCACTTT.

This clonotype was counted ten times or more. The chain carries TRBV12-3 or TRBV12-4 and TRBJ1-1; weak D call: TRBD1 (5 bases). With 5 bases removed from V and 3 bases from J, the gap between germline ends came to 13 bases. This CDR3 region has 14 residues. CDR3 DNA: TGTGCCAGCAGTCAAACTTGGGGGGACACTGAAGCTTTCTTT. This encodes CASSQTWGDTEAFF.

The rearrangement uses TRBV5-5 and TRBJ1-6; the match to TRBD1 covers 9 bases. Looked up from germline, CDR1 is SGHKS and CDR2 is YYEKEE (reference sequence). V gave up 4 bases and J gave up 10 bases; unmatched junction bases: 15. The CDR3 covers 17 residues. CDR3 region: CASSAPGQGVKRSPLHF. The CDR3 region has the DNA TGTGCCAGCAGCGCCCCGGGACAGGGAGTGAAAAGATCACCCCTCCACTTT. Drawing the rest from reference TRBV5-5 and TRBJ1-6, the complete variable domain is DAGVTQSPTHLIKTRGQQVTLRCSPISGHKSVSWYQQVLGQGPQFIFQYYEKEERGRGNFPDRFSARQFPNYSSELNVNALLLGDSALYLCASSAPGQGVKRSPLHFGNGTRLTVT.

The V and J genes are TRBV7-4 and TRBJ1-4; D gene ambiguous. The V gene's germline CDR1 is SGHVT and CDR2 SQSDAQ. This CDR3 has 11 amino acids. The germline V and J ends were trimmed by 5 bases and 12 bases, with 10 bases remaining between them. The CDR3: CASSPLEQLFF. DNA for the CDR3: TGTGCCAGCAGCCCCCTGGAACAACTGTTTTTT.

The genes are TRBV11-1 and TRBJ2-3; 8 nucleotides match TRBD1. This CDR3 has 14 amino acids. Per the germline V gene, CDR1 is SGHAT and CDR2 is FQDESV (reference sequence). Trimming cost V 5 bases and J 3 bases; bases outside gene matches: 4. CDR3 sequence: CASSPDRETDTQYF. The CDR3 region has the DNA TGTGCCAGCAGCCCGGACAGGGAAACAGATACGCAGTATTTT.

Comments on this clonotype: Being one base from a much bigger clone, this may be a read error. The V and J genes are TRBV11-2 and TRBJ2-7; 8 bases align to TRBD2. Germline assignment: CDR1 SGHAT and CDR2 FQNNGV. CDR3 length: 15 residues. Losses at the gene ends were 5 bases for V and 3 bases for J; bases not matched to a gene: 9. CDR3 in amino acids: CASSHPASGRYEQYF. For the CDR3, the DNA is TGTGCCAGCAGCCACCCAGCTAGCGGGCGCTACGAGCAGTACTTC.

This clonotype was recorded once. The chain couples TRBV5-1 to TRBJ1-2; D possibly corresponds to TRBD1 (6 bases). Germline CDR1 is SGHRS and CDR2 is YFSETQ. The CDR3 runs to 15 residues. Trimming took 0 bases from V and 6 from J, leaving 15 bases between them. For the CDR3, the DNA is TGCGCCAGCAGCTTGGCCCAGGGGCCCCGGGATGGCTACACCTTC. Translation: CASSLAQGPRDGYTF.

This rearrangement joins TRBV11-2 to TRBJ2-5; 7 nucleotides agree with TRBD1. The V segment lost 5 bases and the J segment 9 bases; nucleotides outside the gene matches: 9. The CDR3 runs to 13 residues. CDR1 and CDR2 (germline): SGHAT, FQNNGV. The CDR3 loop is CASSRDSRVPQYF. CDR3 nucleotide sequence: TGTGCCAGCAGCCGGGACAGTAGAGTACCCCAGTACTTC.

This clonotype was detected a few times. The chain recombines TRBV27 with TRBJ1-1; TRBD1 matches at 7 bases. The CDR3 has 15 amino acids. CDR1 and CDR2 from the germline V gene are MNHEY and SMNVEV (reference sequence). Losses at the gene ends were 7 bases for V and 1 base for J; bases not matched to a gene: 9. CDR3: CASTNTGTANTEAFF. The CDR3 nucleotides are TGTGCCAGCACGAACACCGGGACAGCGAACACTGAAGCTTTCTTT.